Sequencing of this T cell receptor beta chain was carried out in a study of cytomegalovirus exposure and HLA in healthy donors. PCR primers comprised 60 Vbeta and 13 Jbeta primers. Assay used: immunoSEQ multiplex PCR; TCRdb lists only in-frame clones, some missing. The sample carries 150,000 to 200,000 clones, 62% recorded once. This CDR3 spans 14 amino acids. V was clipped by 5 bases and J by 0 bases, with 12 bases between them. CDR1 is SGHNT and CDR2 is YYREEE in the germline V gene (reference sequence). The sample holds one count of this clone. This TCR was sampled from a middle-aged man in good health and CMV-seronegative. The sequencing input was PBMCs. The V call is TRBV5-4, the J call TRBJ2-7; tentatively, D is TRBD1 (6 bases). CDR3 in amino acids: CASRGGEGSYEQYF. The DNA for the CDR3 is TGTGCCAGCAGAGGGGGTGAGGGCTCCTACGAGCAGTACTTC.